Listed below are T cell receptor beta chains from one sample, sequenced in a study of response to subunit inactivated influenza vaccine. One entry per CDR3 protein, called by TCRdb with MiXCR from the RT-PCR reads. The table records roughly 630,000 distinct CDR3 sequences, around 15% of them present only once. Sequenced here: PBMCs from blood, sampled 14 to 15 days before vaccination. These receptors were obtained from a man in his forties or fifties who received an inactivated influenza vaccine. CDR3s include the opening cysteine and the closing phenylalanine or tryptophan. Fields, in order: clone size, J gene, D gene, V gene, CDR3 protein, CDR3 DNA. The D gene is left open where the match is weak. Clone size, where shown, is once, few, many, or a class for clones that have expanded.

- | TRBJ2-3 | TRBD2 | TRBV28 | CASSLLGTRTDTQYF | TGTGCCAGCAGTTTACTGGGGACTAGAACAGATACGCAGTATTTT
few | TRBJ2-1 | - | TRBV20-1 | CSARPTGWMVDEQFF | TGCAGTGCTCGACCGACAGGCTGGATGGTTGATGAGCAGTTCTTC
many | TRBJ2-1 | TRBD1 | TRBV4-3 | CASSQDLDRGYNEQFF | TGCGCCAGCAGCCAAGATCTAGACAGGGGCTACAATGAGCAGTTCTTC
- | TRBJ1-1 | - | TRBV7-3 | CASSENPNTEAFF | TGTGCCAGCAGCGAGAACCCAAACACTGAAGCTTTCTTT
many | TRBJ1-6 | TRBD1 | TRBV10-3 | CAISEGTANSPLHF | TGTGCCATCAGTGAAGGGACAGCTAATTCACCCCTCCACTTT
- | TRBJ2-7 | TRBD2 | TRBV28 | CASSFHLAGLSYEQYF | TGTGCCAGCAGTTTCCATCTAGCGGGACTTTCCTACGAGCAGTACTTC
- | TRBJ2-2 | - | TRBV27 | CASRDSKFTGELFF | TGTGCCAGCCGAGACTCGAAATTTACCGGGGAGCTGTTTTTT
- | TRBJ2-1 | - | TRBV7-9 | CASSLFGRNEQFF | TGTGCCAGCAGCTTATTTGGGCGGAATGAGCAGTTCTTC
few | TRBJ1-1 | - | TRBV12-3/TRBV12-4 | CASSLAQWNTEAFF | TGTGCCAGCAGTTTAGCGCAGTGGAACACTGAAGCTTTCTTT
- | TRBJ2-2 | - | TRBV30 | CAWNRVANTGELFF | TGTGCCTGGAACAGGGTGGCGAACACCGGGGAGCTGTTTTTT
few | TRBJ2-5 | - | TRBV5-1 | CASSFTGRGETQYF | TGCGCCAGCAGCTTTACAGGTCGGGGGGAGACCCAGTACTTC
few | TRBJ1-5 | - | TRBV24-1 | CATSAAGNQPQHF | TGTGCCACCAGTGCGGCCGGCAATCAGCCCCAGCATTTT
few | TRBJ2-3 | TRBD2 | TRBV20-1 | CSAIPNSGVDTQYF | TGCAGTGCTATCCCGAATAGCGGGGTAGATACGCAGTATTTT
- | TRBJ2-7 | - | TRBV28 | CASSFTDYTYEQYF | TGTGCCAGCAGTTTTACGGACTATACCTACGAGCAGTACTTC
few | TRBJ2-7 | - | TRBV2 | CASGGTAGYEQYF | TGTGCCAGCGGGGGGACAGCTGGCTACGAGCAGTACTTC
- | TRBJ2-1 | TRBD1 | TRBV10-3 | CAIRGRTGFDEQFF | TGTGCCATCAGGGGTCGGACAGGGTTCGATGAGCAGTTCTTC
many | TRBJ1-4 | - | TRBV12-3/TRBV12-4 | CASTGTPLGEKLFF | TGTGCCAGCACCGGGACTCCCCTGGGCGAAAAACTGTTTTTT
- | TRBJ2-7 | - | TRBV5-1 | CASSTQGGGSYEQYF | TGCGCCAGCAGCACCCAAGGGGGGGGCTCCTACGAGCAGTACTTC
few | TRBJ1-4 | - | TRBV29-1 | CGSAGAGDEKLFF | TGCGGATCAGCGGGGGCGGGAGATGAAAAACTGTTTTTT
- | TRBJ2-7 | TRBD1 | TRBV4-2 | CASSQERDRVYEQYF | TGTGCCAGCAGCCAAGAGAGGGACAGGGTCTACGAGCAGTACTTC
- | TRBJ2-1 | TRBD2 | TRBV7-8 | CASSLRGSSSGGNEQFF | TGTGCCAGCAGCTTACGGGGGTCGAGTAGCGGGGGCAATGAGCAGTTCTTC
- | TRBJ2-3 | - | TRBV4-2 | CASSGGEGLFADTQYF | TGTGCCAGCAGCGGGGGAGAGGGGCTATTTGCAGATACGCAGTATTTT
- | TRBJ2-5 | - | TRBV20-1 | CSASRLRETQYF | TGCAGTGCTAGTCGACTTCGCGAGACCCAGTACTTC
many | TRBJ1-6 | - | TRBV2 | CASSGARSSYNSPLHF | TGTGCCAGCAGTGGGGCCAGGAGCTCCTATAATTCACCCCTCCACTTT
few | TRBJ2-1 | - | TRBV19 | CASSIYNEQFF | TGTGCCAGCTCAATATACAATGAGCAGTTCTTC
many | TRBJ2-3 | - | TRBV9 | CASSVGVGITDTQYF | TGTGCCAGCAGCGTGGGCGTGGGGATCACAGATACGCAGTATTTT
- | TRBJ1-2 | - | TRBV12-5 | CASGPGGGYGYTF | TGTGCTAGTGGTCCCGGCGGGGGGTATGGCTACACCTTC
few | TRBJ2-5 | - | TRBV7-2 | CASGGTELETQYF | TGTGCCAGCGGGGGGACAGAATTAGAGACCCAGTACTTC
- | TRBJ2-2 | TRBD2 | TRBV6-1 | CASKKPGLATLGELFF | TGTGCCAGCAAGAAACCGGGACTAGCGACTCTCGGGGAGCTGTTTTTT
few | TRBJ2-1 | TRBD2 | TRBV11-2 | CASSRGTSGRATKYNEQFF | TGTGCCAGCAGCCGGGGGACTAGCGGGAGGGCCACAAAATACAATGAGCAGTTCTTC
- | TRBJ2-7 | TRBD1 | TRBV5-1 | CASSRGDSTYEQYF | TGCGCCAGCAGCCGAGGGGACAGTACCTACGAGCAGTACTTC
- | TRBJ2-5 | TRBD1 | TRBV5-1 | CASSLARGPEETQYF | TGCGCCAGCAGCTTGGCAAGGGGGCCGGAGGAGACCCAGTACTTC
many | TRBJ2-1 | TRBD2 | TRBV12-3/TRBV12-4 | CASSQSSGRADNEQFF | TGTGCCAGCAGCCAGTCTAGCGGGAGGGCCGATAATGAGCAGTTCTTC
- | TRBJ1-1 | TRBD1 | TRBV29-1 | CSVEIQQGWVNTEAFF | TGCAGCGTTGAAATTCAACAGGGGTGGGTGAACACTGAAGCTTTCTTT
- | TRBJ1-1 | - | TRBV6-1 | CASSTPLGGVDTEAFF | TGTGCCAGCAGTACCCCTCTCGGTGGGGTGGACACTGAAGCTTTCTTT
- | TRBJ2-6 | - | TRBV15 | CATSRGTTISGANVLTF | TGTGCCACCAGCAGAGGCACAACCATCTCTGGGGCCAACGTCCTGACTTTC
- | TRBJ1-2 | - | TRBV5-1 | CASSLAVRAGGYTF | TGCGCCAGCAGCTTGGCCGTCAGGGCAGGTGGCTACACCTTC
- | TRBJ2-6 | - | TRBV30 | CAWSPWGTGANVLTF | TGTGCCTGGAGTCCCTGGGGGACTGGGGCCAACGTCCTGACTTTC
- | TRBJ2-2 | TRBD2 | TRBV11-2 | CASSLVVLAGGPAGELFF | TGTGCCAGCAGCTTAGTTGTACTAGCGGGAGGGCCTGCCGGGGAGCTGTTTTTT
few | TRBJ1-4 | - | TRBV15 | CATSRDPANEKLFF | TGTGCCACCAGCAGAGATCCGGCGAATGAAAAACTGTTTTTT
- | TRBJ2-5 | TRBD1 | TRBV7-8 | CASSLVGTGVETQYF | TGTGCCAGCAGCTTGGTCGGGACAGGGGTAGAGACCCAGTACTTC
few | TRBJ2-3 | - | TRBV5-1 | CASIPHAGESTDTQYF | TGCGCCAGCATCCCCCATGCGGGTGAGAGCACAGATACGCAGTATTTT
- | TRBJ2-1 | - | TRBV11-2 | CASSPGPNRVSSNEQFF | TGTGCCAGCAGCCCCGGCCCGAACAGGGTTTCGAGTAATGAGCAGTTCTTC
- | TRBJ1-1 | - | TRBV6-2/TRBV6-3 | CASSYRIEAFF | TGTGCCAGCAGTTACCGGATTGAAGCTTTCTTT
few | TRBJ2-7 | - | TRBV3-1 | CASSQLAGAVGYEQYF | TGTGCCAGCAGCCAACTTGCAGGAGCGGTTGGGTACGAGCAGTACTTC
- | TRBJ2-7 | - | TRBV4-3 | CASSQGGGGLIHEQYF | TGCGCCAGCAGCCAAGGGGGAGGGGGCTTGATCCACGAGCAGTACTTC
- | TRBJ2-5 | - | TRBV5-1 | CASSGARGGETQYF | TGCGCCAGCAGCGGGGCGAGGGGTGGAGAGACCCAGTACTTC
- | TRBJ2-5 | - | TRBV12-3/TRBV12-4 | CASSIPYREEETQCF | TGTGCCAGCAGTATCCCGTACAGGGAAGAAGAGACCCAGTGCTTC
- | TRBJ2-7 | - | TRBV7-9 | CASSSTSQVYEQYF | TGTGCCAGCAGCTCTACTAGTCAGGTATACGAGCAGTACTTC
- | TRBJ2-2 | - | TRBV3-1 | CASSTDLPGQASNTGELFF | TGTGCCAGCAGCACAGACCTTCCGGGACAAGCTTCGAACACCGGGGAGCTGTTTTTT
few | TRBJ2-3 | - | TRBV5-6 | CASSGGRKNTDTQYF | TGTGCCAGCAGCGGGGGACGGAAGAACACAGATACGCAGTATTTT
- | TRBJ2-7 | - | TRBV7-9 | CASSLRSDQREQYF | TGTGCCAGCAGCTTGAGGTCGGATCAACGCGAGCAGTACTTC